This T cell receptor (beta chain) was sequenced for a study of neurological immune-mediated disorders. Points from the study as a whole: Multiple sclerosis, the disease with the least TCR clonal expansion, fell below healthy controls, whereas HTLV-1-associated myelopathy showed the most.

With 5 bases removed from V and 9 bases from J, the gap between germline ends came to 14 bases. There are 13 residues in the CDR3. Germline CDR1 reads WNHNN; CDR2 reads SYGVQD (reference sequence). From the 5' RACE reads, TCRdb called clonotypes with MiXCR, one entry per CDR3 protein. The data contain roughly 76,000 distinct CDR3 sequences, 13% to 15% of them singletons. A word on this clonotype: The antigen remains undetermined.

For the unsorted libraries, 2 million PBMCs stored at -80 C served as input. Source material: PBMCs. This chain connects TRBV10-1 to TRBJ2-1, with D possibly TRBD2 on 5 matching bases. The clonotype comes from a woman aged 45-65 years in good health. The CDR3 is CASSHEVRGEQFF. The CDR3 region has the DNA TGCGCCAGCAGTCATGAAGTTCGGGGTGAGCAGTTCTTC.